This TCR beta chain is from a study of human T cells and chemical hapten exposure. Study overall: Chiefly women, the patients showed alopecia areata, totalis or universalis. Study-level points and caveats: Relative to controls, expanded TCRs formed significantly more large CDR3 similarity clusters.

Original processing methods: Ranging from about 23,224 to 700,000, TCR counts per sample had a median value of approximately 97,000. A single record per CDR3 protein comes from TCRdb applying MiXCR to the RACE reads. Clone size and V and J calls follow TCRdb, not the original study. The sample yields roughly 380,000 distinct CDR3 sequences, 4% to 6% seen once. This clonotype was picked up many times. Antigen specificity is unknown. Regarding time point: pre-sensitization, week 0. The treatment here: therapeutic diphenylcyclopropenone sensitization with weekly scalp DPC. The donor pool consisted of alopecia patients aged 18 to 70 years, considered suitable for DPC. CDR3 length: 15 residues. With V trimmed by 11 bases and J by 5 bases, 12 bases remained unmatched. The germline CDR1 and CDR2 sequences are MNHEY and SVGEGT.

This chain joins TRBV6-2 or TRBV6-3 and TRBJ2-7; 13 bases agree with TRBD2. The source was whole blood, collected in connection with sensitization to the hapten diphenylcyclopropenone (DPC). The source of this sequence is a woman in her 50s with alopecia areata. Some clones in this sample may be carry-over from other donors' samples. CDR3 DNA sequence: TGTGCCGGAAGGACTAGCGGGAGTACTTCCCACGAGCAGTACTTC. It specifies CAGRTSGSTSHEQYF.